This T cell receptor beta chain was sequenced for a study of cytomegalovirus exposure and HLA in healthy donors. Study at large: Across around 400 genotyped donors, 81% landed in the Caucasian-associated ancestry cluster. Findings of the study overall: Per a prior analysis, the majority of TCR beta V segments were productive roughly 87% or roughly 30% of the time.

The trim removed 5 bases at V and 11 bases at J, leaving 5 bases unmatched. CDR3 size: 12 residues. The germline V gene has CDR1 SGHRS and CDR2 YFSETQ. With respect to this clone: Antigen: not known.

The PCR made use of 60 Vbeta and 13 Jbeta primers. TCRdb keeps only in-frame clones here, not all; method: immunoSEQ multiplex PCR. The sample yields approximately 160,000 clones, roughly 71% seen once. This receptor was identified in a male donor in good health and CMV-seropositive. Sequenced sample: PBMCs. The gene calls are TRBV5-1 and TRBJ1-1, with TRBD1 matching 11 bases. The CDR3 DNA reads TGCGCCAGCAGTGGACAGGGGGCGGAGGCTTTCTTT. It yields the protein CASSGQGAEAFF.